This T cell receptor beta chain came from a study of cutaneous CD30+ T cell lymphoproliferative disorder and hepatitis E (dated by TCRdb to 2016 to 2018). Deletion took 3 bases off V and 6 bases off J, with a span of 12 bases between the germline ends. There are 15 amino acids in the CDR3, from cysteine to phenylalanine inclusive. The kept DNA is CDR3 alone, 45 bases in frame from the first base. From the germline V gene, CDR1 is SGHTA and CDR2 is FQGTGA. The method was the immunoSEQ multiplex PCR assay. Drawn from immuneACCESS, this table holds only the in-frame rearrangements with V and J called that TCRdb kept. Clones are partly lost; checked studies trace under half to an unresolved V gene and leave the rest unexplained. This sample has about 7,700 clones in its table, and approximately 69% of those were observed once. 0.9% to 1.2% of the sample is taken by the ten largest. On this clone itself: Its antigen is unknown. It has no much larger one-base neighbor in the sample; base qualities were not kept.

The chain is made from TRBV7-3 and TRBJ1-6; no confident D gene assignment can be made. The source of this sequence is a human donor with a cutaneous T cell lymphoproliferative disorder associated with hepatitis E virus. Input material: blood. The CDR3 corresponds to CASSLGGTPNSPLHF. DNA sequence: TGTGCCAGCAGCTTGGGTGGCACTCCTAATTCACCCCTCCACTTT.